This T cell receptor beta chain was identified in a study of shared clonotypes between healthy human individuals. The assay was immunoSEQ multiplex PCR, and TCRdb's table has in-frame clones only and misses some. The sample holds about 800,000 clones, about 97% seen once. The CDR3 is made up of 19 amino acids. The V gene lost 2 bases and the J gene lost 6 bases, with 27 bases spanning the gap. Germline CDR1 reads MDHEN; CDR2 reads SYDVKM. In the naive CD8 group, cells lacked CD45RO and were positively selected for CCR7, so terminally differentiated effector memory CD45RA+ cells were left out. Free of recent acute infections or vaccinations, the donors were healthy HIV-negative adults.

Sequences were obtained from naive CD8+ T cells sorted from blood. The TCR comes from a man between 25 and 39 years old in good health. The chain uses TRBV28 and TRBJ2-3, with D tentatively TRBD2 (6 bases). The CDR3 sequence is CASSLRAWRETSKGDTQYF. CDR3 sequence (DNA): TGTGCCAGCAGTTTAAGAGCCTGGCGGGAAACATCAAAAGGGGATACGCAGTATTTT.